A single T cell receptor beta chain is shown here with its context. Original handling: Reference gene primer amplification gave nucleated cell count estimates. TCRdb's copy holds only in-frame clones and misses some; the assay was immunoSEQ multiplex PCR. That table gives V, J and clone size, and the DNA gave D and trimming. Of around 70,000 clones listed, 91% are singletons. The data derive from a study of blood T cell repertoires in COVID-19. About the study: Samples representing acute and convalescent COVID-19 were sourced from the United States, Italy and Spain. T cells, B-cell-depleted T cells, or PBMCs supplied cDNA or gDNA.

Looked up from germline, CDR1 is LNHDA and CDR2 is SQIVND (reference sequence). The CDR3 spans 13 residues. Trimming removed 6 bases at V and 3 bases at J, with 12 bases between. The chain recombines TRBV19 with TRBJ2-7; unclear D gene. This sequence was found in a human donor in a cohort sampled during active COVID-19. Specimen: peripheral blood. The CDR3 coding sequence is TGTGCCAGTAGCAAGAAACTCCACTACGAGCAGTACTTC. Translated, it gives CASSKKLHYEQYF.